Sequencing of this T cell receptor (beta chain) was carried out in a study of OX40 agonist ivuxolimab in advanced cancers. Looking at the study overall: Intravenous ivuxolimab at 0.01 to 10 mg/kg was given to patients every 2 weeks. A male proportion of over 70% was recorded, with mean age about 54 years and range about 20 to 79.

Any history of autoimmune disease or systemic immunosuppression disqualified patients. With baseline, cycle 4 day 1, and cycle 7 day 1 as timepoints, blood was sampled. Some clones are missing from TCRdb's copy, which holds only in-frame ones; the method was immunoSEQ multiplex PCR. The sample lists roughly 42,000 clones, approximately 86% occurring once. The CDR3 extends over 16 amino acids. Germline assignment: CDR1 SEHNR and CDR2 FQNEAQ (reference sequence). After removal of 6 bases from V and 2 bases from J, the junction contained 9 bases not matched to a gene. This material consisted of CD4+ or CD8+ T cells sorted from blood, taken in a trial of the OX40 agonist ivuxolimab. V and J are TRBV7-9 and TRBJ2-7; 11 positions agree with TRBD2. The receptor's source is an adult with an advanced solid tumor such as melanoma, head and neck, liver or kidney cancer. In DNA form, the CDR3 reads TGTGCCAGCAGTTATACCCCTAGCGGGAGGACCTACGAGCAGTACTTC. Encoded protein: CASSYTPSGRTYEQYF.